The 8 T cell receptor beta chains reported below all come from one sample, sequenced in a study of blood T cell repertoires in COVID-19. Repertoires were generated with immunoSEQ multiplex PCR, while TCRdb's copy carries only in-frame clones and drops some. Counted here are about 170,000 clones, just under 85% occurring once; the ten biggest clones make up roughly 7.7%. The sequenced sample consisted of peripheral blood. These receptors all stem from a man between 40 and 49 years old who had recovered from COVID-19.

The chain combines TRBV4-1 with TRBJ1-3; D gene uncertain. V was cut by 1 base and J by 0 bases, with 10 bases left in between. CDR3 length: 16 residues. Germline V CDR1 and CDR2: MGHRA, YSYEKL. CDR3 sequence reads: CASSQARLISGNTIYF. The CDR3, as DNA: TGCGCCAGCAGCCAAGCGAGACTGATCTCTGGAAACACCATATATTTT.

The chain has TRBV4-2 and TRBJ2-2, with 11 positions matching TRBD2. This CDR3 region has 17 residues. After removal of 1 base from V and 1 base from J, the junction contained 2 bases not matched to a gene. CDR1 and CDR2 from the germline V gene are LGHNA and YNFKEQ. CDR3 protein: CASSQGGTSGNTGELFF. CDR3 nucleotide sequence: TGTGCCAGCAGCCAAGGGGGGACTAGCGGGAACACCGGGGAGCTGTTTTTT.

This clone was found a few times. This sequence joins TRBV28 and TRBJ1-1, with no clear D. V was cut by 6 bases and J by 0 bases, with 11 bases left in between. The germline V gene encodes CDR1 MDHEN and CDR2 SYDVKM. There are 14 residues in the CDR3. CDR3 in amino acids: CASRWRAMNTEAFF. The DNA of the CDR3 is TGTGCCAGCAGATGGCGGGCGATGAACACTGAAGCTTTCTTT.

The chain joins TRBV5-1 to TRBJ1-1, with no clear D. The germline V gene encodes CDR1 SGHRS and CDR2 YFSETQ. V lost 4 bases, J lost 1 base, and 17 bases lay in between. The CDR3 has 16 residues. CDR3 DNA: TGCGCCAGCAGCCCGTTTAGTAGTGGAGGGAACACTGAAGCTTTCTTT. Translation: CASSPFSSGGNTEAFF.

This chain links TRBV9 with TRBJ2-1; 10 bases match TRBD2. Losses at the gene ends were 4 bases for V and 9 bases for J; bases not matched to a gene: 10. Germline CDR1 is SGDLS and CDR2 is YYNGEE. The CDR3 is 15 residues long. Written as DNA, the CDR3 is TGTGCCAGCAGCCACCCTAGCGGGAGTATCGGTGAGCAGTTCTTC. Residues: CASSHPSGSIGEQFF.

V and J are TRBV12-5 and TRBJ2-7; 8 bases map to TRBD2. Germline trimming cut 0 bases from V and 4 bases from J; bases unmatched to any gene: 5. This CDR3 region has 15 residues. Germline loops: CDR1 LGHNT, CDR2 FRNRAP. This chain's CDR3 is CASGLVRSGGYEQYF. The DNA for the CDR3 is TGTGCTAGTGGTTTGGTACGAAGCGGGGGATACGAGCAGTACTTC.

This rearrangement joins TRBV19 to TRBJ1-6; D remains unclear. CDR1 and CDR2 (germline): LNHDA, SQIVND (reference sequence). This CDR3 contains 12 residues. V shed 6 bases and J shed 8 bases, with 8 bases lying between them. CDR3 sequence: CASRAEDSPLHF. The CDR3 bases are TGTGCCAGTAGAGCGGAGGATTCACCCCTCCACTTT.

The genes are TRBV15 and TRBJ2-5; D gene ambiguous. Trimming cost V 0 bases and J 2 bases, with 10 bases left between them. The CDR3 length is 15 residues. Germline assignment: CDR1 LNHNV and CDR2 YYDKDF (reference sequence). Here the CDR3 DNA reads TGTGCCACCAGCAGAGAACTTGAGGTTCAAGAGACCCAGTACTTC. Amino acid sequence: CATSRELEVQETQYF.